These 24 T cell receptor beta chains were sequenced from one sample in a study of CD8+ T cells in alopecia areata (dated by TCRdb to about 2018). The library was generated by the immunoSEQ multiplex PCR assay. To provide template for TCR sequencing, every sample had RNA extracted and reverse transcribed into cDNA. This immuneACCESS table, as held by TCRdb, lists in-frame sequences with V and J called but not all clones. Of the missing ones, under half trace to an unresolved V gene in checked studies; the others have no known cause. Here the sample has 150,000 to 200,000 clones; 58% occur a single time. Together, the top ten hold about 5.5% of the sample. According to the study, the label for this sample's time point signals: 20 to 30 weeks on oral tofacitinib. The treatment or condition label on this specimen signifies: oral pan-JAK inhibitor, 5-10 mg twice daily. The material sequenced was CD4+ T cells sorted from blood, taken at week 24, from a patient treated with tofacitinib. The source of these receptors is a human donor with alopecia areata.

Here the CDR3 reads CASSIQLGEQFF. The DNA of the CDR3 is TGTGCCAGTAGTATTCAACTCGGTGAGCAGTTCTTC. The V gene is TRBV30, the J gene TRBJ2-1; D unclear. V dropped 8 bases and J dropped 9 bases, with 17 bases sitting between them. This CDR3 contains 12 residues. CDR1 is GTSNPN, CDR2 SVGIG, per germline (reference sequence).

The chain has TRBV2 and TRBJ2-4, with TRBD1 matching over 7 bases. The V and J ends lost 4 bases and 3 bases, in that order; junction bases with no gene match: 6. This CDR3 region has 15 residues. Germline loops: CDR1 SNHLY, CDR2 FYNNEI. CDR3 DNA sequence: TGTGCCAGCAGTGGGAATTCAGGGGGCAAAAACATTCAGTACTTC. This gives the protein CASSGNSGGKNIQYF. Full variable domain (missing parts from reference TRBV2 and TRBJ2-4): EPEVTQTPSHQVTQMGQEVILRCVPISNHLYFYWYRQILGQKVEFLVSFYNNEISEKSEIFDDQFSVERPDGSNFTLKIRSTKLEDSAMYFCASSGNSGGKNIQYFGAGTRLSVL.

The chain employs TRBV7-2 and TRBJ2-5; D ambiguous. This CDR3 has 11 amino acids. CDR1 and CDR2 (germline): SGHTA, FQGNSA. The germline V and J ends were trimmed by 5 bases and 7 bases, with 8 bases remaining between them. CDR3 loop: CASSLLGTQYF. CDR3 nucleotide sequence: TGTGCCAGCAGCCTACTGGGGACCCAGTACTTC.

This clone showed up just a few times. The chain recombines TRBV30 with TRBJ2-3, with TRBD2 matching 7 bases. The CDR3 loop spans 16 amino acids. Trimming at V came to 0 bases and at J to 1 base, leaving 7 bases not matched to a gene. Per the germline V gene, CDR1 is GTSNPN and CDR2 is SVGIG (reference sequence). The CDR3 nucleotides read TGTGCCTGGAGTGTACCCGCGGGAGACGGCACAGATACGCAGTATTTT. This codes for CAWSVPAGDGTDTQYF.

CDR3 DNA: TGTGCCAGCGAGTGGACGGGCGCGACCCAGTACTTC. Encoded protein: CASEWTGATQYF. The genes are TRBV7-2 and TRBJ2-5; D gene uncertain. Per the germline V gene, CDR1 is SGHTA and CDR2 is FQGNSA. The CDR3 runs 12 residues. V lost 8 bases to trimming and J lost 7 bases, with 14 bases between them.

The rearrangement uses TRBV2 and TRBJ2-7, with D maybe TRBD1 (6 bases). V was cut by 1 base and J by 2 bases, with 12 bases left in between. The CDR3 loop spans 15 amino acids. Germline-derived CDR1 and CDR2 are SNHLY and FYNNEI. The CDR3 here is CASSEDNRATYEQYF. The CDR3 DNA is TGTGCCAGCAGTGAAGATAACAGGGCTACCTACGAGCAGTACTTC.

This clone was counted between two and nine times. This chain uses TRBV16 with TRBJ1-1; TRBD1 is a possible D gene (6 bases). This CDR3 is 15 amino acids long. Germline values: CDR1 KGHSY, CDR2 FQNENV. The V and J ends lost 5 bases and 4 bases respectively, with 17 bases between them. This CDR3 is CASSATVRGGTEAFF. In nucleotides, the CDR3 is TGTGCCAGCAGCGCAACGGTGAGGGGGGGCACTGAAGCTTTCTTT.

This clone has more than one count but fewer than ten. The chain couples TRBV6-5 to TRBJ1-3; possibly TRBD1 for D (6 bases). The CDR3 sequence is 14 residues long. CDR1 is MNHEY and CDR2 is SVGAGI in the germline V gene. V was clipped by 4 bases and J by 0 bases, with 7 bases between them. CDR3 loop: CASSWGPSGNTIYF. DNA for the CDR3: TGTGCCAGCAGTTGGGGGCCCTCTGGAAACACCATATATTTT.

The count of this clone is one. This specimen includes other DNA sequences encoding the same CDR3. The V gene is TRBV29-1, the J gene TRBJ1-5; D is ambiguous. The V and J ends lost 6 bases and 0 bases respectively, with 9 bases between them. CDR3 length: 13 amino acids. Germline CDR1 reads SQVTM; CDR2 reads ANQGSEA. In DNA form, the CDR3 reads TGCAGCGTAGCGAGCGATAGCAATCAGCCCCAGCATTTT. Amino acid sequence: CSVASDSNQPQHF.

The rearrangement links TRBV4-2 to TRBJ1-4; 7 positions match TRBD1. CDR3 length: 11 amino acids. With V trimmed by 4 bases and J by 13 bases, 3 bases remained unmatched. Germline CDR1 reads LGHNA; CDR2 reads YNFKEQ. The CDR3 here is CASSRGQRLFF. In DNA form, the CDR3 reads TGTGCCAGCAGCCGGGGACAGAGACTGTTTTTT.

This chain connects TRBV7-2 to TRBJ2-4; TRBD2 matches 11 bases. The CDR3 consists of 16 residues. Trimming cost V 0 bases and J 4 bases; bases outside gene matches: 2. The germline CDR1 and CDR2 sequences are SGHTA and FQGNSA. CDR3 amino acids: CASSLAGTSGKNIQYF. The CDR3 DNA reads TGTGCCAGCAGCTTAGCGGGGACTAGCGGAAAAAACATTCAGTACTTC.

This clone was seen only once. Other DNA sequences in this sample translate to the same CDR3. CDR3 protein: CASSQDGQGETQYF. The CDR3 region has the DNA TGCGCCAGCAGCCAAGATGGACAGGGAGAGACCCAGTACTTC. This chain connects TRBV4-3 to TRBJ2-5, with 8 bases fitting TRBD1. Germline lookup yields CDR1 LGHNA and CDR2 YSLEER. The CDR3 runs to 14 residues. The ends lost 0 bases at V and 4 bases at J; junction bases unmatched: 1.

The CDR3 DNA reads TGCGCCAGCAGCCAAGATGGGGAGCGGGACACAGATACGCAGTATTTT. It specifies CASSQDGERDTDTQYF. The rearrangement uses TRBV4-3 and TRBJ2-3; 7 bases are a match to TRBD2. Germline lookup yields CDR1 LGHNA and CDR2 YSLEER. CDR3 length: 16 amino acids. The V and J ends lost 0 bases and 2 bases, in that order; junction bases with no gene match: 5.

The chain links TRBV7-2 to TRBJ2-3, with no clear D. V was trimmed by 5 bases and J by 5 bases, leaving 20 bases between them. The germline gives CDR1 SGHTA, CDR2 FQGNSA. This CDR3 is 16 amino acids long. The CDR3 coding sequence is TGTGCCAGCAGCCTACTTGGCGGAAGCAATTTAGATACGCAGTATTTT. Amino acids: CASSLLGGSNLDTQYF. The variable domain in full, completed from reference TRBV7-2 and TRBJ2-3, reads GAGVSQSPSNKVTEKGKDVELRCDPISGHTALYWYRQSLGQGLEFLIYFQGNSAPDKSGLPSDRFSAERTGGSVSTLTIQRTQQEDSAVYLCASSLLGGSNLDTQYFGPGTRLTVL.

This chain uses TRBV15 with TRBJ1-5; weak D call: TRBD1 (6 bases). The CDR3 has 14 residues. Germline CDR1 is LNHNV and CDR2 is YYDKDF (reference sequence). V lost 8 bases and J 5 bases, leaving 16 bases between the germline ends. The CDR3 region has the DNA TGTGCCACCCGCACAGGGATTTTGGATCAGCCCCAGCATTTT. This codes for CATRTGILDQPQHF.

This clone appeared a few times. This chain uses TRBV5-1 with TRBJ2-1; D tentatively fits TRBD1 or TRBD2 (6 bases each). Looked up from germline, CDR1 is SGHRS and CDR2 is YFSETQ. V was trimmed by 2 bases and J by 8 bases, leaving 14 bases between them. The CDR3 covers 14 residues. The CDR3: CASSFSGAGYEQFF. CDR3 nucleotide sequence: TGCGCCAGCAGCTTCTCAGGGGCGGGATATGAGCAGTTCTTC.

This chain's CDR3 is CASSLASGQGGQPQHF. In DNA form, the CDR3 reads TGTGCCAGCAGCTTAGCAAGTGGACAGGGTGGTCAGCCCCAGCATTTT. V gene TRBV7-2 combines with J gene TRBJ1-5; 8 nucleotides match TRBD1. This CDR3 has 16 amino acids. The V gene end was trimmed by 0 bases and the J gene end by 6 bases; junction bases not matched to a gene: 7. CDR1 is SGHTA and CDR2 is FQGNSA in the germline V gene. Complete variable domain (other parts from reference TRBV7-2 and TRBJ1-5): GAGVSQSPSNKVTEKGKDVELRCDPISGHTALYWYRQSLGQGLEFLIYFQGNSAPDKSGLPSDRFSAERTGGSVSTLTIQRTQQEDSAVYLCASSLASGQGGQPQHFGDGTRLSIL.

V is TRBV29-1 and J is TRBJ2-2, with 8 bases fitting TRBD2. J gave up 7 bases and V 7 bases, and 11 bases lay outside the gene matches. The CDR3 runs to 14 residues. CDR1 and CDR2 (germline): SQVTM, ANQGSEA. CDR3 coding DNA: TGCAGCGGGACGAGCGGGAGTGTCGGCGGGGAGCTGTTTTTT. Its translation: CSGTSGSVGGELFF.

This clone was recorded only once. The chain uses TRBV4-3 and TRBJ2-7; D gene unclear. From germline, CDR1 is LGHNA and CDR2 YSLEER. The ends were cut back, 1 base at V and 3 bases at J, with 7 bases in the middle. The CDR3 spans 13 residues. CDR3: CASSQGPYYEQYF. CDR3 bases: TGCGCCAGCAGCCAAGGACCGTACTACGAGCAGTACTTC.

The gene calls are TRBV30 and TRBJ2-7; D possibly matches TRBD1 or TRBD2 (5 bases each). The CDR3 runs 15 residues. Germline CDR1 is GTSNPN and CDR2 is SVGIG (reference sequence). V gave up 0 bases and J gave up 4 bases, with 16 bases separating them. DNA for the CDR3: TGTGCCTGGAGTGTAATAACTAGGGGTGGTTACGAGCAGTACTTC. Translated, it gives CAWSVITRGGYEQYF.

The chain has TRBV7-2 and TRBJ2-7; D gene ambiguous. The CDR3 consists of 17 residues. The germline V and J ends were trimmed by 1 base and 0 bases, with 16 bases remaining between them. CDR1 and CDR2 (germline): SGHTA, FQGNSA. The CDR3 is CASSLESLRIYSYEQYF. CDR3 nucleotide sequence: TGTGCCAGCAGCTTAGAGTCCCTCAGGATATACTCCTACGAGCAGTACTTC.

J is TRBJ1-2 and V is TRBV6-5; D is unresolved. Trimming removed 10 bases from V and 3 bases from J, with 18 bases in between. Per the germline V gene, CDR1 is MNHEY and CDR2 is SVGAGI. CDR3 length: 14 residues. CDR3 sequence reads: CAIGGSVGDYGYTF. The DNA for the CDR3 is TGTGCCATCGGCGGATCGGTGGGCGACTATGGCTACACCTTC.

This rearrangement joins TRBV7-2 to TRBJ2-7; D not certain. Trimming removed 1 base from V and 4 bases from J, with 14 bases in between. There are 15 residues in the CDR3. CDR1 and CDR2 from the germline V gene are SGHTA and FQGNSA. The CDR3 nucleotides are TGTGCCAGCAGCTTAGATAGTTCTTCGTTGTACGAGCAGTACTTC. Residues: CASSLDSSSLYEQYF.

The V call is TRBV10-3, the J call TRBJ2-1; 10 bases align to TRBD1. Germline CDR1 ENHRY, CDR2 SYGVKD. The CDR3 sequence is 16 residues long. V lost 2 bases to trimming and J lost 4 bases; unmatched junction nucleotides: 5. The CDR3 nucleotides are TGTGCCATCAGTGAGACAGGACAGGGGGGATACAATGAGCAGTTCTTC. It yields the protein CAISETGQGGYNEQFF.